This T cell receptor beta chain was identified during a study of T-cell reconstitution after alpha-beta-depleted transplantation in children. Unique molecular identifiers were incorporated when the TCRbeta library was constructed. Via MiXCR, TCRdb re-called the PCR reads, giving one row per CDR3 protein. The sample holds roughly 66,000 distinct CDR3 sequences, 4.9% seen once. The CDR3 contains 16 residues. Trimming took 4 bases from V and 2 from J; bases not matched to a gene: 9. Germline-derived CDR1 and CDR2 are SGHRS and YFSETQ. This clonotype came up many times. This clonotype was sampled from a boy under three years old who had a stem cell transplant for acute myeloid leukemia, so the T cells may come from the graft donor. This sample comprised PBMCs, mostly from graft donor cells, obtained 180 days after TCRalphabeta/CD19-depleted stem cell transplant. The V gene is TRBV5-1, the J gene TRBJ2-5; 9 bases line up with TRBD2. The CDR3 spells CASSPGLARGQETQYF. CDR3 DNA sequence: TGCGCCAGCAGCCCTGGACTAGCGAGGGGTCAAGAGACCCAGTACTTC.